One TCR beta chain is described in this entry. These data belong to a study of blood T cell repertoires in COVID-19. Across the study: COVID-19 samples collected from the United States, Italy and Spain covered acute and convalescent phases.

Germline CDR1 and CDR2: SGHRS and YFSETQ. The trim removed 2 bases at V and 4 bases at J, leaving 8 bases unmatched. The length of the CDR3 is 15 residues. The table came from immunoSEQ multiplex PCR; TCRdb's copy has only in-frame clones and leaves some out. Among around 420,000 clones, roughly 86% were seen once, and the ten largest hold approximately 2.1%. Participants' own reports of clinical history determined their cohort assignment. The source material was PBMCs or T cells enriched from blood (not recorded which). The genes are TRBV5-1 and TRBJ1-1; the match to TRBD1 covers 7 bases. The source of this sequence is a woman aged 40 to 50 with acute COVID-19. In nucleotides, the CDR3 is TGCGCCAGCAGCTTTACAGGGGCGCAGGGCACTGAAGCTTTCTTT. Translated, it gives CASSFTGAQGTEAFF.